The present T cell receptor beta chain was sequenced within a study of blood T cells in healthy people across ages. Study results and caveats: Greater diversity and more naive CD4+ cells were seen in long-lived donors than in aged donors.

Concerning this clonotype itself: Its antigen is undetermined.

Trimming removed 3 bases from V and 3 bases from J, with 6 bases in between. This CDR3 is 12 amino acids long. Looked up from germline, CDR1 is LGHNA and CDR2 is YNFKEQ. The second PCR ran roughly 7 to 12 cycles with a sample-barcoded 5' primer and J-beta primers. Using its own MiXCR run on the 5' RACE reads, TCRdb lists one record per CDR3 protein. The sample lists about 570,000 distinct CDR3 sequences, 25% to 30% occurring once. The sample was blood. The rearrangement links TRBV4-2 to TRBJ2-7; no firm D call. The sequence derives from a woman in her 70s in good health. CDR3 DNA sequence: TGTGCCAGCAGCCAGACTCGCTACGAGCAGTACTTC. This codes for CASSQTRYEQYF.